This T cell receptor (beta chain) was sequenced for a study of graft-versus-host responses after intestinal transplantation. The data were produced by immunoSEQ multiplex PCR, yet TCRdb's version contains in-frame clones alone and is incomplete. The repertoire holds around 20,000 clones, with more than 85% as singletons. The CDR3 totals 16 residues. From germline, CDR1 is SEHNR and CDR2 FQNEAQ (reference sequence). The V and J ends lost 5 bases and 6 bases, in that order; junction bases with no gene match: 11. The chain recombines TRBV7-9 with TRBJ2-2, with TRBD1 matching 8 bases. The sequencing used PBMCs, collected 23 days after intestinal transplant. This receptor was identified in a human patient who received an intestinal transplant, so some T cells may come from the graft donor. CDR3 bases: TGTGCCAGCAGCGTACCAGGGGGCGCGAGGGCCGGGGAGCTGTTTTTT. Protein sequence: CASSVPGGARAGELFF.